This T cell receptor (beta chain) derives from a study of cytomegalovirus exposure and HLA in healthy donors. Whole-study findings and limits: Later analysis associated a missense DCLRE1C variant with TCR beta V- and J-gene trimming. A later analysis revealed that TCR association rates differed between HLA loci, peaking at DRB1 and bottoming out at HLA-C. Owing to their indistinguishability, certain V segments, notably TRBV6-2 and TRBV6-3, were excluded.

Regarding this clone: Its antigen is not identified.

CDR1 is SNHLY, CDR2 FYNNEI, per germline. The V and J ends lost 2 bases and 0 bases respectively, with 11 bases between them. This CDR3 is built from 16 residues. Researchers ran the PCR with 60 Vbeta and 13 Jbeta primers. Assay: immunoSEQ multiplex PCR; the TCRdb copy retains only in-frame clones and omits some. The sample shows more than 100,000 clones, 75% to 90% of them seen only once. The donors gave bone marrow, and they were healthy. The source material was PBMCs. The receptor was isolated from a man aged 35 to 55 in good health and CMV-seronegative. V usage is TRBV2 and J usage is TRBJ1-3; no reliable D call. CDR3 DNA: TGTGCCAGCAGTGAATCCCCCCGAGACTCTGGAAACACCATATATTTT. Translating gives CASSESPRDSGNTIYF.